Sequencing of this T cell receptor beta chain was carried out in a study of beta chain features in type 1 diabetes. Study results and caveats: The naive, central memory and Treg TCRB repertoires looked more alike in patients than they did in healthy donors. For TCRB rearrangement, an influence of HLA type remained unresolved here.

There are a few counts of this clone. Its antigen is still unknown. The CDR3 covers 13 residues. Germline values: CDR1 SGHTA, CDR2 FQGTGA. The V end was cut by 1 base, the J end by 4 bases, with 5 bases between. The sequenced template was cDNA made from the entire isolated RNA. Using immunoSEQ multiplex PCR, the repertoire was profiled, and TCRdb retains in-frame clones only, with some absent. The sample includes some 220,000 clones, about a tenth of them seen just once. The sequence derives from a man younger than 30 in good health. The genes are TRBV7-3 and TRBJ2-1; D is uncertain. Material for sequencing was central memory CD4+ T cells from blood. As DNA, the CDR3 is TGTGCCAGCAGCTTAAATGAGTACAATGAGCAGTTCTTC. The encoded protein is CASSLNEYNEQFF.